Listed here is a single T cell receptor (beta chain). This clone was recorded only once. Its antigen is currently not known. Per-nucleotide qualities are absent, and no much larger clonotype sits a single base away. The sample belongs to a study of blood T cell repertoires in COVID-19 (dated by TCRdb to about 2020). General notes on the study: Samples covering the acute and convalescent phases of COVID-19 were provided by collaborators in the United States, Italy and Spain. The repertoires were made available in a free public database intended to serve as a resource for research on the immune response to SARS-CoV-2. The samples were drawn from the first 160 participants of the ongoing ImmuneRACE study and from roughly 1,300 subjects provided by 6 global collaborators. Nearly every sample came with metadata listing a de-identified subject ID, COVID-19 status, age in years and sex. The dataset comprised deeply sampled blood TCRbeta repertoires from subjects exposed to, actively infected with, or recovered from COVID-19. Where HLA class I and class II types were available, the types were taken from metadata supplied by the sample provider, not from assay-based typing. The material from the prospective study consisted of cDNA or gDNA derived from T cells, B-cell-depleted T cells, or PBMCs.

TCRbeta CDR3 regions were amplified from genomic DNA by means of the immunoSEQ Assay, a bias-controlled multiplex PCR. The published analysis was carried out like this. Nucleated cell counts per sample were estimated from amplification of reference gene primers within the assay. Sequence reads were collapsed and filtered to measure the absolute abundance of every unique TCRbeta CDR3 rearrangement. Productive Simpson clonality was computed per sample as the square root of Simpson's diversity index over productive rearrangements. TCRdb re-hosts the immuneACCESS table, in-frame sequences only. Its copies lack some clones; in the studies checked, an unresolved V gene accounts for under half of them, and the cause for the rest is not known. For V, J and clone size, that table is used; D and trimming come from the DNA. The sample contains about 54,000 clones, approximately 91% of them found a single time. Around 7.2% of the sample is taken by the ten largest.

The collaborating institutions used their own protocols to collect whole blood in K2EDTA tubes. For TCRbeta analysis, collaborator samples were shipped as frozen whole blood, as isolated PBMCs, or as DNA extracted from either sample type. What the research found in general, with its limitations: Clinical and demographic metadata were provided uncurated, with the amount varying by source and participant.

The CDR3 holds 13 amino acids from the cysteine to the phenylalanine. The kept DNA is CDR3 alone, 39 bases in frame from the first base. The germline V gene (reference sequence) supplies CDR1 LGHDT and CDR2 YNNKEL. V is reduced by 0 bases and J by 10 bases, leaving a spacing of 12 bases between them. The clonotype was recovered from an older woman with active or convalescent COVID-19. The specimen sequenced was peripheral blood. The rearrangement combines TRBV3-1 (or the pseudogene TRBV3-2) with TRBJ1-2; tentative D gene TRBD1, with 5 bases matching. The DNA reads as follows: TGTGCCAGCAGCCAAGATTTAGGGGATGACTACACCTTC. Translated, this gives CASSQDLGDDYTF.